A selection of T cell receptor beta chains follows, all from one sample in a study of T cell changes during pregnancy in multiple sclerosis. Assay: immunoSEQ multiplex PCR; the TCRdb copy retains only in-frame clones and omits some. The sample yields 28,000 or so clones, roughly 87% seen once. The source was CD4+ T cells from peripheral blood mononuclear cells, collected in the second trimester of pregnancy. The receptors were gathered from a female donor with multiple sclerosis, enrolled in a pregnancy study. Both conserved end residues are part of each CDR3. Fields, in order: D gene, J gene, clone size, V gene, CDR3 protein, CDR3 DNA. D genes are given only for firm matches. Clone size is given for some rows only: seen once, a few or many times, or a class if the clone is expanded.

>TRBD1|TRBJ1-1|.|TRBV18
CASSEQGTVKAFF
TGTGCCAGCTCAGAACAGGGGACGGTAAAAGCTTTCTTT
>TRBD1|TRBJ2-7|.|TRBV6-5
CASSLHRGSYEQYF
TGTGCCAGCAGTCTGCACAGGGGGTCCTACGAGCAGTACTTC
>TRBD2|TRBJ2-3|.|TRBV4-2
CAGGLAGGRADTQYF
TGTGCCGGTGGACTAGCGGGGGGCCGGGCAGATACGCAGTATTTT
>.|TRBJ2-5|.|TRBV18
CASSPPSEGETQYF
TGTGCCAGCTCCCCCCCTAGCGAAGGGGAGACCCAGTACTTC
>TRBD1|TRBJ1-2|.|TRBV2
CASSAEGQGAYGYTF
TGTGCCAGCAGTGCTGAGGGACAGGGTGCGTATGGCTACACCTTC
>.|TRBJ1-4|.|TRBV5-1
CASSSGSRREKLFF
TGCGCCAGCAGCAGCGGGAGCCGACGGGAAAAACTGTTTTTT
>TRBD1|TRBJ2-7|.|TRBV28
CASTSLGSRGYEQYF
TGTGCCAGCACCTCCCTGGGGAGCAGGGGGTACGAGCAGTACTTC
>.|TRBJ1-4|.|TRBV30
CAWNRQTDEKLFF
TGTGCCTGGAACCGACAGACCGATGAAAAACTGTTTTTT
>TRBD2|TRBJ2-1|.|TRBV7-2
CASSLPGLAGANEQFF
TGTGCCAGCAGCTTACCGGGACTAGCGGGGGCCAATGAGCAGTTCTTC
>.|TRBJ1-3|.|TRBV9
CASSPRGDGNTIYF
TGTGCCAGCAGCCCCCGGGGGGATGGAAACACCATATATTTT
>TRBD1|TRBJ2-3|.|TRBV5-1
CASSPAGQGTDTQYF
TGCGCCAGCAGCCCCGCGGGACAGGGCACAGATACGCAGTATTTT
>TRBD1|TRBJ1-6|.|TRBV6-8
CASSPPDRGVNSPLHF
TGTGCCAGCAGTCCGCCGGACAGGGGCGTTAATTCACCCCTCCACTTT
>TRBD1|TRBJ1-1|few|TRBV29-1
CSVGETGANTEAFF
TGCAGCGTTGGGGAGACAGGGGCTAACACTGAAGCTTTCTTT
>TRBD1|TRBJ1-5|.|TRBV2
CASSGDRGFNQPQHF
TGTGCCAGCAGTGGGGACAGGGGATTCAATCAGCCCCAGCATTTT
>.|TRBJ2-3|.|TRBV7-7
CASSDTAGTQYF
TGTGCTAGCAGCGACACGGCGGGTACGCAGTATTTT
>TRBD1|TRBJ1-6|.|TRBV6-1
CASRTRQGLDSPLHF
TGTGCCAGCAGGACAAGACAGGGATTAGACTCACCCCTCCACTTT
>.|TRBJ2-5|.|TRBV19
CASSMDGGYQETQYF
TGTGCCAGTAGTATGGACGGGGGATATCAAGAGACCCAGTACTTC
>.|TRBJ2-7|.|TRBV6-1
CASSLSSYEQYF
TGTGCCAGCAGTCTGAGCTCCTACGAGCAGTACTTC
>TRBD2|TRBJ2-7|.|TRBV6-1
CASSEFGGEAGQYF
TGTGCCAGCAGTGAATTCGGGGGGGAAGCCGGGCAGTACTTC
>.|TRBJ1-4|.|TRBV18
CASSPPQGGVRKKLFF
TGTGCCAGCTCACCACCCCAGGGCGGTGTTAGGAAAAAACTGTTTTTT
>.|TRBJ1-1|.|TRBV5-1
CASSLDGGNTEAFF
TGCGCCAGCAGCTTAGATGGCGGGAACACTGAAGCTTTCTTT
>.|TRBJ1-2|.|TRBV30
CAWSGNLGGSYTF
TGTGCCTGGAGTGGAAACCTAGGAGGTAGCTACACCTTC
>.|TRBJ1-2|.|TRBV10-3
CAISTWTDSYGYTF
TGTGCCATCAGTACTTGGACAGACTCCTATGGCTACACCTTC
>.|TRBJ1-1|.|TRBV5-1
CASSQGSVWGTEAFF
TGCGCCAGCAGCCAGGGGTCTGTGTGGGGCACTGAAGCTTTCTTT
>.|TRBJ2-7|.|TRBV2
CASSEERLLSYEQYF
TGTGCCAGCAGTGAAGAAAGACTGCTTTCCTACGAGCAGTACTTC